This TCR beta chain emerged from a study of T-cell memory formation after mild COVID-19. About the study: Largely, the TCR clusters proved donor specific.

On this clonotype: Its specificity is unknown.

Amplification by 5'RACE using constant-segment primers produced TCR alpha and TCR beta cDNA libraries that carried sample barcodes and UMIs. TCRdb re-called the 5' RACE reads through MiXCR, storing one row per CDR3 protein. In the table there are approximately 190,000 distinct CDR3 sequences, around 18% of which are singletons. CDR1 is SQVTM, CDR2 ANQGSEA, per germline. CDR3 length: 14 residues. V lost 7 bases to trimming and J lost 0 bases; unmatched junction nucleotides: 6. Study observations and caveats: While clones contracting from day 15 to 85 were balanced between CD4 and CD8, later expanders leaned CD4+. Confirmation of SARS-CoV-2 specificity was lacking for second-wave clones peaking day 37.

This chain uses TRBV29-1 with TRBJ1-3, with 7 nucleotides matching TRBD1. Sequenced sample: PBMCs or a T cell subset sorted from them (not recorded which). The clonotype was recovered from an adult woman who had mild COVID-19 (a few samples of this study predate the infection). Cell type and time point are not known. This CDR3 reads CSGGTDYSGNTIYF. As DNA, the CDR3 is TGCAGCGGCGGGACAGACTACTCTGGAAACACCATATATTTT.